What follows are 24 T cell receptor beta chains derived from one specimen sequenced in a study of blood T cell repertoires in COVID-19 (dated by TCRdb to 2018 to 2020). The library was obtained by the immunoSEQ multiplex PCR assay. TCRdb carries this immuneACCESS record with in-frame sequences only. Its versions omit some clonotypes, under half of them owing to an unresolved V gene in the studies checked, with the rest unexplained. For this sample there are 320,000 or so clones; roughly 90% appear just once. The top ten hold over 0.8% of the sample. Material for sequencing was PBMCs or T cells enriched from blood (not recorded which). These receptors were taken from a woman in her 30s who had recovered from COVID-19.

The chain couples TRBV29-1 to TRBJ2-7; TRBD2 aligns across 9 bases. Germline V gene sequence: CDR1 SQVTM, CDR2 ANQGSEA. V trimming: 1 base; J trimming: 10 bases; junction bases outside the gene matches: 8. The CDR3 runs to 13 residues. This CDR3 reads CSVEGQRGVPQYF. DNA for the CDR3: TGCAGCGTTGAAGGCCAGCGGGGGGTCCCCCAGTACTTC.

The chain uses TRBV9 and TRBJ2-1; possibly TRBD2 for D (7 bases). Germline assignment: CDR1 SGDLS and CDR2 YYNGEE. The CDR3 length is 16 residues. V was clipped by 3 bases and J by 9 bases, with 22 bases between them. CDR3: CASSALWGGGQSEQFF. CDR3 nucleotide sequence: TGTGCCAGCAGCGCTTTATGGGGCGGGGGCCAAAGTGAGCAGTTCTTC.

The chain is built from TRBV7-9 and TRBJ1-1, with a possible D match to TRBD1 (5 bases). Germline values: CDR1 SEHNR, CDR2 FQNEAQ (reference sequence). This CDR3 region has 14 residues. Trimming removed 5 bases from V and 4 bases from J, with 14 bases in between. The CDR3 DNA is TGTGCCAGCAGCGCGACCGGGGGGTCCACTGAAGCTTTCTTT. Amino acid sequence: CASSATGGSTEAFF.

CDR3 bases: TGTGCCAGCAGCCAAGAAGTGTACAGGTCTAGCTCTGGAAACACCATATATTTT. This codes for CASSQEVYRSSSGNTIYF. V usage is TRBV4-2 and J usage is TRBJ1-3; a weak D match, TRBD1 (5 bases). Looked up from germline, CDR1 is LGHNA and CDR2 is YNFKEQ. Deletions cut 0 bases from V and 0 bases from J, with 15 bases between. This CDR3 comprises 18 residues.

This clone was counted a single time. This chain joins TRBV3-1 (or the pseudogene TRBV3-2) and TRBJ1-5; D gene unclear. Germline CDR1 reads LGHDT; CDR2 reads YNNKEL (reference sequence). This CDR3 has 13 amino acids. Trimming stripped 0 bases from V and 8 bases from J, with 8 bases between. CDR3 in amino acids: CASSQDRFEPQHF. In DNA, the CDR3 is TGTGCCAGCAGCCAAGATAGATTCGAGCCCCAGCATTTT.

For this clone: This same CDR3 is encoded by further DNA sequences in the sample. V gene TRBV7-2 combines with J gene TRBJ2-5; TRBD1 might be the D (5 bases). With 6 bases removed from V and 2 bases from J, the gap between germline ends came to 10 bases. This CDR3 region has 13 residues. The germline V gene encodes CDR1 SGHTA and CDR2 FQGNSA. The CDR3 loop reads CASSLDRQETQYF. CDR3 DNA sequence: TGTGCCAGCAGTCTTGACAGACAAGAGACCCAGTACTTC.

This chain joins TRBV6-2 or TRBV6-3 and TRBJ1-5; D ambiguous. Per germline, CDR1 MNHEY and CDR2 SVGEGT. The ends were cut back, 5 bases at V and 0 bases at J, with 5 bases in the middle. The CDR3 contains 13 residues. Here the CDR3 DNA reads TGTGCCAGCAGTCTAGATAGCAATCAGCCCCAGCATTTT. It translates to CASSLDSNQPQHF.

This chain links TRBV7-9 with TRBJ1-2, with D uncertain. Germline CDR1 and CDR2: SEHNR and FQNEAQ (reference sequence). The ends were cut back, 2 bases at V and 8 bases at J, with 15 bases in the middle. CDR3 length equals 14 residues. Written as DNA, the CDR3 is TGTGCCAGCAGCTTACCGGACGGACTTTGGGGCTACACCTTC. Its protein product is CASSLPDGLWGYTF.

As concerns this clone: Other DNA sequences in this sample translate to the same CDR3. The genes are TRBV5-4 and TRBJ1-5, with a possible D match to TRBD1 (6 bases). V was trimmed by 1 base and J by 7 bases, leaving 9 bases between them. Germline V gives CDR1 SGHNT, CDR2 YYREEE (reference sequence). CDR3 length equals 13 residues. CDR3 in DNA: TGTGCCAGCAGCTTGTGGGGGACACAGCCCCAGCATTTT. As protein: CASSLWGTQPQHF.

This sequence joins TRBV27 and TRBJ2-5, with D uncertain. V was pared by 8 bases and J by 0 bases, with 19 bases between. The germline V gene has CDR1 MNHEY and CDR2 SMNVEV (reference sequence). CDR3 size: 16 residues. DNA for the CDR3: TGTGCCAGCTCCCCTCAACCGCCGGTACACCAAGAGACCCAGTACTTC. It codes for CASSPQPPVHQETQYF.

This clone was counted between two and nine times. The chain is built from TRBV18 and TRBJ1-1; a possible D gene is TRBD1 (5 bases). Germline CDR1 reads KGHSH; CDR2 reads LQKENI. This CDR3 is 14 amino acids long. Trimming left V 8 bases short and J 3 bases short, with 16 bases between. The CDR3 loop reads CASVQGAQDTEAFF. In DNA, the CDR3 is TGTGCCAGCGTACAAGGGGCGCAGGACACTGAAGCTTTCTTT.

This sequence joins TRBV13 and TRBJ1-2, with 12 bases identical to TRBD1. This CDR3 has 16 amino acids. Germline values: CDR1 PRHDT, CDR2 FYEKMQ (reference sequence). V trimming: 5 bases; J trimming: 2 bases; junction bases outside the gene matches: 6. The CDR3, as DNA: TGTGCCAGCAGCCGAACCGGGACAGGGGGCAACTATGGCTACACCTTC. As protein: CASSRTGTGGNYGYTF. Supplemented by reference TRBV13 and TRBJ1-2, the full variable domain reads AAGVIQSPRHLIKEKRETATLKCYPIPRHDTVYWYQQGPGQDPQFLISFYEKMQSDKGSIPDRFSAQQFSDYHSELNMSSLELGDSALYFCASSRTGTGGNYGYTFGSGTRLTVV.

The chain couples TRBV12-3 or TRBV12-4 to TRBJ2-4, with D unresolved. V dropped 8 bases and J dropped 0 bases, with 8 bases sitting between them. This CDR3 comprises 13 residues. The chain's CDR3 is CASADAAKNIQYF. In DNA form, the CDR3 reads TGTGCCAGCGCAGATGCAGCCAAAAACATTCAGTACTTC.

This chain connects TRBV27 to TRBJ1-1, with D possibly matching TRBD1 (5 bases). The V gene's germline CDR1 is MNHEY and CDR2 SMNVEV (reference sequence). CDR3 length equals 14 residues. Deletions cut 3 bases from V and 3 bases from J, with 11 bases between. The chain's CDR3 is CASSLGPGYTEAFF. The CDR3, as DNA: TGTGCCAGCAGTTTGGGGCCGGGTTACACTGAAGCTTTCTTT.

The table lists this clone with a count of one. The CDR3: CSASPQDRGHEQYF. DNA of the CDR3: TGCAGTGCTAGTCCCCAGGACAGGGGGCACGAGCAGTACTTC. The V call is TRBV20-1, the J call TRBJ2-7; TRBD1 matches 11 bases. The CDR3 is made up of 14 amino acids. CDR1 is DFQATT, CDR2 SNEGSKA, per germline (reference sequence). After removal of 3 bases from V and 5 bases from J, the junction contained 6 bases not matched to a gene.

The J gene is TRBJ2-3, the V gene TRBV7-2, with TRBD2 matching 9 bases. This CDR3 comprises 16 residues. In germline, CDR1 is SGHTA, CDR2 FQGNSA. The junction had 9 bases not matched to a gene; V was cut back by 3 bases and J by 5 bases. This CDR3 reads CASSLLGGGAGDTQYF. The CDR3 DNA follows: TGTGCCAGCAGCTTGCTGGGCGGGGGGGCCGGAGATACGCAGTATTTT.

Only one count was recorded for this clone. CDR3 amino acids: CASSEVPSGELFF. The CDR3 DNA reads as TGTGCCAGCAGTGAAGTACCCAGCGGGGAGCTGTTTTTT. V gene TRBV7-8 combines with J gene TRBJ2-2, with D unclear. The V end was cut by 6 bases, the J end by 7 bases, with 12 bases between. The CDR3 is 13 residues long. The V gene's germline CDR1 is SGHVS and CDR2 FQNEAQ.

This clone showed up just once. The chain joins TRBV10-3 to TRBJ2-1, with no clear D. The V end was cut by 2 bases, the J end by 7 bases, with 9 bases between. The CDR3 contains 13 residues. Germline V lookup: CDR1 ENHRY, CDR2 SYGVKD. CDR3 sequence: CAISEGPGNEQFF. CDR3 nucleotide sequence: TGTGCCATCAGTGAGGGTCCCGGTAATGAGCAGTTCTTC.

The gene calls are TRBV5-1 and TRBJ2-3; 8 bases are a match to TRBD2. The CDR3 runs to 16 residues. Unmatched junction bases numbered 4, after V lost 1 base and J lost 0 bases. Germline V lookup: CDR1 SGHRS, CDR2 YFSETQ. The CDR3 coding sequence is TGCGCCAGCAGCTTGACTAGCGGACTGAGCACAGATACGCAGTATTTT. Translated, it gives CASSLTSGLSTDTQYF.

CDR3 sequence (DNA): TGTGCCAGCAGCAACTCCGGGACTAGAAACTACGAGCAGTACTTC. The encoded protein is CASSNSGTRNYEQYF. The chain couples TRBV6-5 to TRBJ2-7; 8 nucleotides agree with TRBD2. Unmatched junction bases numbered 10, after V lost 6 bases and J lost 3 bases. This CDR3 is built from 15 residues. CDR1 and CDR2 from the germline V gene are MNHEY and SVGAGI.

The V call is TRBV10-2, the J call TRBJ1-2, with TRBD1 identical over 7 bases. CDR1 is WSHSY, CDR2 SAAADI, per germline. V shed 0 bases and J 1 base; nucleotides not matched to a gene: 11. The CDR3 runs 18 residues. This CDR3 is CASSESSRGQGGNYGYTF. Here the CDR3 DNA reads TGCGCCAGCAGTGAGTCGAGTCGAGGGCAGGGGGGTAACTATGGCTACACCTTC.

V and J are TRBV18 and TRBJ1-2; TRBD1 aligns across 7 bases. The trim removed 1 base at V and 3 bases at J, leaving 5 bases unmatched. CDR1 and CDR2 from the germline V gene are KGHSH and LQKENI. The CDR3 loop spans 15 amino acids. DNA for the CDR3: TGTGCCAGCTCACCACAACAGGGGCGAGACTATGGCTACACCTTC. Amino acids: CASSPQQGRDYGYTF.

J is TRBJ1-6 and V is TRBV13; weak D call: TRBD1 (5 bases). This CDR3 is built from 15 residues. Trimming removed 5 bases at V and 12 bases at J, with 20 bases between. Germline lookup yields CDR1 PRHDT and CDR2 FYEKMQ (reference sequence). CDR3 sequence reads: CASSLGRGQSGPLHF. Written as DNA, the CDR3 is TGTGCCAGCAGCCTGGGGAGGGGCCAATCCGGACCCCTCCACTTT.

The chain employs TRBV28 and TRBJ2-7; the D gene is possibly TRBD2 (5 bases). Germline V lookup: CDR1 MDHEN, CDR2 SYDVKM. V was shortened by 5 bases and J by 0 bases, with 8 bases between the two germline ends. There are 13 residues in the CDR3. CDR3 amino acids: CASSEGDSYEQYF. Written as DNA, the CDR3 is TGTGCCAGCAGTGAGGGAGACTCCTACGAGCAGTACTTC.